These 27 T cell receptor beta chains were sequenced from one sample in a study of cytomegalovirus exposure and HLA in healthy donors. The PCR contained 60 Vbeta and 13 Jbeta primers. Sequencing used immunoSEQ multiplex PCR; TCRdb keeps in-frame clones, though not all of them. Altogether about 180,000 clones are present, roughly 84% being singletons, with the ten largest covering around 1.2%. Sequenced sample: PBMCs. Source of these receptors: a girl aged 2 to 9 in good health and CMV-seropositive.

The chain recombines TRBV2 with TRBJ2-5; TRBD1 matches at 8 bases. Gene TRBJ2-7 matches the end of the DNA better, so the J call may be wrong. The CDR3 is made up of 15 amino acids. The germline V gene encodes CDR1 SNHLY and CDR2 FYNNEI. This CDR3 reads CASSSPGTGDYEQYF. The CDR3 nucleotides are TGTGCCAGCAGTAGTCCCGGGACAGGCGACTACGAGCAGTACTTC.

J is TRBJ2-5 and V is TRBV4-2; TRBD2 aligns across 7 bases. Germline V lookup: CDR1 LGHNA, CDR2 YNFKEQ. The CDR3 loop spans 15 amino acids. The trim removed 3 bases at V and 4 bases at J, leaving 8 bases unmatched. The CDR3 here is CASSHEAGEGETQYF. For the CDR3, the DNA is TGTGCCAGCAGCCATGAGGCGGGAGAGGGAGAGACCCAGTACTTC.

The rearrangement uses TRBV6-1 and TRBJ1-1, with D perhaps TRBD1 (6 bases). Trimming stripped 1 base from V and 2 bases from J, with 20 bases between. This CDR3 is built from 18 residues. Germline V gives CDR1 MNHNS, CDR2 SASEGT. CDR3 protein: CASSEVPQGATPNTEAFF. CDR3 bases: TGTGCCAGCAGTGAAGTCCCACAGGGAGCGACCCCAAACACTGAAGCTTTCTTT.

A note on this clone: Other DNA sequences in the sample encode the same CDR3. The chain carries TRBV6-5 and TRBJ2-7; 10 nucleotides line up with TRBD2. The V and J ends lost 6 bases and 4 bases, in that order; junction bases with no gene match: 9. Looked up from germline, CDR1 is MNHEY and CDR2 is SVGAGI. This CDR3 comprises 15 residues. The DNA for the CDR3 is TGTGCCAGCAGCTACAGTAGCGGGGGGCCTTACGAGCAGTACTTC. This encodes CASSYSSGGPYEQYF.

The chain is built from TRBV7-6 and TRBJ2-5; 7 nucleotides match TRBD2. The J segment lost 4 bases and the V segment lost 0 bases, leaving 5 bases of the junction unmatched. This CDR3 is 15 amino acids long. Germline V CDR1 and CDR2: SGHVS, FNYEAQ. The CDR3 here is CASSLAASGAETQYF. CDR3 bases: TGTGCCAGCAGCTTAGCGGCTAGCGGTGCAGAGACCCAGTACTTC. The entire variable domain, with the rest obtained from reference TRBV7-6 and TRBJ2-5, is as follows: GAGVSQSPRYKVTKRGQDVALRCDPISGHVSLYWYRQALGQGPEFLTYFNYEAQQDKSGLPNDRFSAERPEGSISTLTIQRTEQRDSAMYRCASSLAASGAETQYFGPGTRLLVL.

The chain joins TRBV19 to TRBJ1-1; D is uncertain. CDR1 and CDR2 from the germline V gene are LNHDA and SQIVND (reference sequence). This CDR3 is 12 amino acids long. V was pared by 10 bases and J by 3 bases, with 12 bases between. CDR3: CATGGRDTEAFF. The CDR3 nucleotides read TGTGCCACAGGAGGGCGCGACACTGAAGCTTTCTTT. Using reference TRBV19 and TRBJ1-1 for the parts outside the CDR3, the full variable domain is DGGITQSPKYLFRKEGQNVTLSCEQNLNHDAMYWYRQDPGQGLRLIYYSQIVNDFQKGDIAEGYSVSREKKESFPLTVTSAQKNPTAFYLCATGGRDTEAFFGQGTRLTVV.

J is TRBJ2-2 and V is TRBV6-1, with D possibly being TRBD2 (5 bases). CDR3 size: 14 residues. Germline loops: CDR1 MNHNS, CDR2 SASEGT. V lost 10 bases, J lost 3 bases, and 15 bases lay in between. This CDR3 is CAIGRAADTGELFF. In nucleotides, the CDR3 is TGTGCCATCGGCCGCGCAGCGGACACCGGGGAGCTGTTTTTT.

The gene calls are TRBV29-1 and TRBJ1-1; possible D gene TRBD1, 6 bases. The CDR3 sequence is 14 residues long. Germline V lookup: CDR1 SQVTM, CDR2 ANQGSEA. V was trimmed by 6 bases and J by 5 bases, leaving 19 bases between them. The CDR3 bases are TGCAGCGTGCGCCTCACGGGACATTTGACTGAAGCTTTCTTT. It specifies CSVRLTGHLTEAFF.

J is TRBJ2-5 and V is TRBV30, with 10 bases matching TRBD2. In germline, CDR1 is GTSNPN, CDR2 SVGIG (reference sequence). The CDR3 contains 16 residues. Trimming took 3 bases from V and 1 from J; bases not matched to a gene: 8. CDR3 region: CAWRSGLAGAQETQYF. The CDR3 nucleotides are TGTGCCTGGAGAAGTGGGCTAGCGGGAGCCCAAGAGACCCAGTACTTC. The variable domain in full, with the rest retrieved from reference TRBV30 and TRBJ2-5, is SQTIHQWPATLVQPVGSPLSLECTVEGTSNPNLYWYRQAAGRGLQLLFYSVGIGQISSEVPQNLSASRPQDRQFILSSKKLLLSDSGFYLCAWRSGLAGAQETQYFGPGTRLLVL.

The V gene is TRBV28, the J gene TRBJ1-5; 9 bases agree with TRBD1. Germline V CDR1 and CDR2: MDHEN, SYDVKM. V lost 4 bases, J lost 0 bases, and 10 bases stayed unmatched. The CDR3 is made up of 18 amino acids. The CDR3 is CASSSPGQGTYSNQPQHF. The CDR3 bases are TGTGCCAGCAGTTCCCCGGGACAGGGAACCTATAGCAATCAGCCCCAGCATTTT.

The V and J genes are TRBV18 and TRBJ1-4; the D is unclear. CDR1 and CDR2 (germline): KGHSH, LQKENI. The length of the CDR3 is 14 residues. V lost 6 bases and J lost 7, with 15 bases in between. CDR3 loop: CASSPPGVSEKLFF. Here the CDR3 DNA reads TGTGCCAGCTCTCCTCCGGGTGTTTCTGAAAAACTGTTTTTT.

The chain employs TRBV6-1 and TRBJ1-2; possible D gene TRBD1, 6 bases. This CDR3 spans 14 amino acids. CDR1 is MNHNS and CDR2 is SASEGT in the germline V gene. Trimming removed 2 bases at V and 6 bases at J, with 13 bases between. The CDR3 sequence: CASSERSRGNGYTF. For the CDR3, the DNA is TGTGCCAGCAGTGAACGGTCCAGGGGTAATGGCTACACCTTC.

The genes are TRBV19 and TRBJ1-2, with a tentative D call TRBD1 (5 bases). Germline-derived CDR1 and CDR2 are LNHDA and SQIVND (reference sequence). The CDR3 consists of 12 residues. Deletions cut 7 bases from V and 3 bases from J, with 9 bases between. CDR3 nucleotide sequence: TGTGCCAGTAACGGCAGGGACTATGGCTACACCTTC. Protein: CASNGRDYGYTF.

The chain links TRBV30 to TRBJ1-5; maybe TRBD1 (6 bases). Trimming left V 0 bases short and J 0 bases short, with 9 bases between. The germline V gene encodes CDR1 GTSNPN and CDR2 SVGIG (reference sequence). This CDR3 region has 15 residues. As DNA, the CDR3 is TGTGCCTGGAGTGTGGGGACACATAGCAATCAGCCCCAGCATTTT. This translates into CAWSVGTHSNQPQHF.

The rearrangement uses TRBV7-8 and TRBJ1-6, with TRBD1 as a possible D gene (5 bases). Germline CDR1 is SGHVS and CDR2 is FQNEAQ. The CDR3 is made up of 15 amino acids. V was pared by 4 bases and J by 7 bases, with 14 bases between. For the CDR3, the DNA is TGTGCCAGCAGCTCTCCAGGGCTCGGGAATTCACCCCTCCACTTT. Its protein is CASSSPGLGNSPLHF.

This clone was detected once. The V and J genes are TRBV2 and TRBJ1-6; 8 bases align to TRBD1. The CDR3 runs 16 residues. V trimming: 6 bases; J trimming: 6 bases; junction bases outside the gene matches: 10. CDR1 and CDR2 from the germline V gene are SNHLY and FYNNEI. In DNA form, the CDR3 reads TGTGCCAGCAGGGCCATCGGGACAGGCTCTAATTCACCCCTCCACTTT. This gives the protein CASRAIGTGSNSPLHF. Looking up the rest from reference TRBV2 and TRBJ1-6 gives the full variable domain: EPEVTQTPSHQVTQMGQEVILRCVPISNHLYFYWYRQILGQKVEFLVSFYNNEISEKSEIFDDQFSVERPDGSNFTLKIRSTKLEDSAMYFCASRAIGTGSNSPLHFGNGTRLTVT.

The chain carries TRBV2 and TRBJ1-1; D is perhaps TRBD1 (6 bases). V lost 7 bases to trimming and J lost 4 bases, with 13 bases between them. Germline V gives CDR1 SNHLY, CDR2 FYNNEI. This CDR3 spans 13 amino acids. The CDR3, as DNA: TGTGCCAGCAAGGGGGAAAGTGGCACTGAAGCTTTCTTT. Protein product: CASKGESGTEAFF.

This clone has more than one count but fewer than ten. The rearrangement joins TRBV4-1 to TRBJ1-1; D remains ambiguous. The V and J ends lost 4 bases and 8 bases respectively, with 14 bases between them. Germline loops: CDR1 MGHRA, CDR2 YSYEKL. This CDR3 has 13 amino acids. CDR3 sequence: CASSPTPRMEAFF. CDR3 bases: TGCGCCAGCAGCCCTACTCCCAGGATGGAAGCTTTCTTT.

The rearrangement joins TRBV28 to TRBJ2-1, with TRBD2 identical over 7 bases. Germline V CDR1 and CDR2: MDHEN, SYDVKM. V shed 2 bases and J 0 bases; nucleotides not matched to a gene: 1. The CDR3 is 15 residues long. CDR3 sequence (DNA): TGTGCCAGCAGTTTAGGCGGGAGCTCCTACAATGAGCAGTTCTTC. This encodes CASSLGGSSYNEQFF.

This chain joins TRBV6-1 and TRBJ1-1; TRBD1 is a possible D gene (5 bases). The ends were cut back, 2 bases at V and 5 bases at J, with 18 bases in the middle. CDR3 length equals 16 residues. Germline assignment: CDR1 MNHNS and CDR2 SASEGT. The chain's CDR3 is CASSEHGGEYGTEAFF. CDR3 in DNA: TGTGCCAGCAGTGAACATGGGGGGGAATATGGGACTGAAGCTTTCTTT.

The J gene is TRBJ1-1, the V gene TRBV5-6; 10 nucleotides agree with TRBD1. V shed 4 bases, J shed 0 bases, and the junction held 6 bases outside the gene matches. Germline V gives CDR1 SGHDT, CDR2 YYEEEE. The CDR3 spans 16 residues. In DNA form, the CDR3 reads TGTGCCAGCAGCGAAAAGGGACAGGGGATGAACACTGAAGCTTTCTTT. It translates to CASSEKGQGMNTEAFF.

Concerning this clone: The sample contains more than one DNA sequence encoding this CDR3. The chain carries TRBV28 and TRBJ2-7; the match to TRBD1 covers 9 bases. CDR1 and CDR2 (germline): MDHEN, SYDVKM. This CDR3 is built from 13 residues. After removal of 4 bases from V and 6 bases from J, the junction contained 4 bases not matched to a gene. CDR3: CASSSGQGGEQYF. CDR3 nucleotides: TGTGCCAGCAGTTCGGGACAGGGTGGCGAGCAGTACTTC.

CDR3 amino acids: CASNEGGLYVTQYF. The CDR3 DNA reads as TGTGCCAGCAATGAGGGGGGGCTTTACGTTACGCAGTATTTT. The chain joins TRBV7-8 to TRBJ2-3, with a weak D call TRBD2 (7 bases). The CDR3 covers 14 residues. V gave up 7 bases and J gave up 8 bases, with 19 bases separating them. Looked up from germline, CDR1 is SGHVS and CDR2 is FQNEAQ.

The chain employs TRBV19 and TRBJ1-1; possibly TRBD1 for D (5 bases). V was clipped by 6 bases and J by 5 bases, with 13 bases between them. CDR1 and CDR2 (germline): LNHDA, SQIVND (reference sequence). The CDR3 covers 13 residues. The CDR3, as DNA: TGTGCCAGTAGCTCTTACAGGAGTACTGAAGCTTTCTTT. It codes for CASSSYRSTEAFF.

This clone was seen only once. This chain uses TRBV19 with TRBJ2-7; D possibly corresponds to TRBD2 (6 bases). Trimming pared 4 bases from V and 7 bases from J, leaving 17 bases between. Germline CDR1 is LNHDA and CDR2 is SQIVND (reference sequence). The CDR3 has 14 amino acids. CDR3 loop: CASSTTGTPREQYF. As DNA, the CDR3 is TGTGCCAGTAGTACTACCGGGACTCCAAGAGAGCAGTACTTC. Looking up the rest from reference TRBV19 and TRBJ2-7 gives the full variable domain: DGGITQSPKYLFRKEGQNVTLSCEQNLNHDAMYWYRQDPGQGLRLIYYSQIVNDFQKGDIAEGYSVSREKKESFPLTVTSAQKNPTAFYLCASSTTGTPREQYFGPGTRLTVT.

On this clone: The junction and the germline gene differ at one end; a read error may be behind it. V gene TRBV6-5 combines with J gene TRBJ2-7; D unresolved. CDR3 length: 16 residues. Germline V gives CDR1 MNHEY, CDR2 SVGAGI. The CDR3 coding sequence is TGTGCCAGCAGTTACTTCAGGCCCCTTGGTTCCTACGGGCAGTACTTC. Translation: CASSYFRPLGSYGQYF.

The rearrangement uses TRBV5-1 and TRBJ2-5, with 9 bases matching TRBD2. Per germline, CDR1 SGHRS and CDR2 YFSETQ. Germline trimming cut 0 bases from V and 0 bases from J; bases unmatched to any gene: 6. The CDR3 totals 17 residues. This CDR3 reads CASSLGSSGNYQETQYF. The CDR3 nucleotides read TGCGCCAGCAGCTTGGGGTCTAGCGGGAATTACCAAGAGACCCAGTACTTC.